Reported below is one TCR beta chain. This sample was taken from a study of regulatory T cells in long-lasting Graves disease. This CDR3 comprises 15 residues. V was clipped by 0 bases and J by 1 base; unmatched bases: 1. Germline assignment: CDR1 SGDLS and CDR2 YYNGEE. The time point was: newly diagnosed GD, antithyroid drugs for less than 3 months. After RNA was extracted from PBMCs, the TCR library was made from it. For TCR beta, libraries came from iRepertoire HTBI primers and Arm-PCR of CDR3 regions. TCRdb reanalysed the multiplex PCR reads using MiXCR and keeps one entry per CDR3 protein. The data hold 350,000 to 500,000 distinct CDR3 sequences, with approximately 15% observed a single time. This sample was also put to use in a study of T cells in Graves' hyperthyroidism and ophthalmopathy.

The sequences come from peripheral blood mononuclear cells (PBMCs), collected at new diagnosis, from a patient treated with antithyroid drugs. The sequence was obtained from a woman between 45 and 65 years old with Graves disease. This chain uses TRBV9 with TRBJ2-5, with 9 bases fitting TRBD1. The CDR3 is CASSVVTGGQETQYF. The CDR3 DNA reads TGTGCCAGCAGCGTAGTGACAGGGGGCCAAGAGACCCAGTACTTC.